The rows below give T cell receptor beta chains drawn from one sample of a study of CD8 T cells in ankylosing spondylitis. Each CDR3 protein is one row after TCRdb ran MiXCR on the 5' RACE reads. The table includes under 950,000 distinct CDR3 sequences, around 20% detected once. Specimen: blood, either unsorted or a sorted T cell fraction (not recorded which). Receptor source: a male donor with ankylosing spondylitis. The CDR3 runs from the conserved cysteine through the conserved F or W. A D gene is named only where the DNA matches it firmly. Clone size appears in some rows only: once, few, many, or a class for an expanded clone.

v_call	d_call	j_call	clone_size	cdr3_nt	cdr3_aa
TRBV11-3	.	TRBJ2-1	.	TGTGCCAGCACCCCCTCGGGCCTGTCCTACAATGAGCAGTTCTTC	CASTPSGLSYNEQFF
TRBV4-2	TRBD2	TRBJ2-7	.	TGTGCCAGCAGGACCCGGACTAGCGGGGTCTACGAGCAGTACTTC	CASRTRTSGVYEQYF
TRBV6-1	.	TRBJ1-4	few	TGTGCCAGCAGAGAGGGCCGAGCTAATGAAAAACTGTTTTTT	CASREGRANEKLFF
TRBV12-3/TRBV12-4	.	TRBJ1-5	.	TGTGCCAGCAGTTTCGCGGGTAATAGCAATCAGCCCCAGCATTTT	CASSFAGNSNQPQHF
TRBV20-1	.	TRBJ2-1	.	TGCAGTGGCAAATCGCGGGCGGGGTTACCCAATGAGCAGTTCTTC	CSGKSRAGLPNEQFF
TRBV27	TRBD2	TRBJ2-1	few	TGTGCCAGCAGTCCCCTAGCGGGAGTTGACAATGAGCAGTTCTTC	CASSPLAGVDNEQFF
TRBV27	.	TRBJ2-2	many	TGTGCCAGCAGTTTCGGGACCACCACCGGGGAGCTGTTTTTT	CASSFGTTTGELFF
TRBV30	TRBD1	TRBJ1-2	.	TGTGCCGGAGAGACAGGGTATGGCTACACCTTC	CAGETGYGYTF
TRBV12-3/TRBV12-4	.	TRBJ2-7	few	TGTGCCAGCAGTATTCACTACGAGCAGTACTTC	CASSIHYEQYF
TRBV20-1	.	TRBJ2-3	few	TGCAGTGCCCCACCGAGGGATGGCTCTAGCACAGATACGCAGTATTTT	CSAPPRDGSSTDTQYF
TRBV9	TRBD1	TRBJ1-2	.	TGTGCCAGCAGTGATCCGACAGGGGGGTATGGCTACACCTTC	CASSDPTGGYGYTF
TRBV24-1	.	TRBJ2-5	.	TGTGCCACCAGTGATTCGGGCCGGGGAGGGGGAGAGACCCAGTACTTC	CATSDSGRGGGETQYF
TRBV9	.	TRBJ2-3	.	TGTGCCAGCAGCGTAGAGGGGAGAGATACGCAGTATTTT	CASSVEGRDTQYF
TRBV12-3/TRBV12-4	TRBD2	TRBJ2-1	few	TGTGCCAGCGGGATGGGGACTAGCGGACGCAATGAGCAGTTCTTC	CASGMGTSGRNEQFF
TRBV10-3	.	TRBJ1-1	few	TGTGCCATCAGTGATTCAGTGAACACTGAAGCTTTCTTT	CAISDSVNTEAFF
TRBV4-1	TRBD1	TRBJ2-7	few	TGCGCCAGCAGCCAAGATGCACGGGGCCGGGACAGCACCTACGAGCAGTACTTC	CASSQDARGRDSTYEQYF
TRBV6-1	TRBD1	TRBJ2-3	few	TGTGCCAGCAGTGTACCGGACAGGTTGATCCCCCCAGATACGCAGTATTTT	CASSVPDRLIPPDTQYF
TRBV6-2/TRBV6-3	.	TRBJ1-5	few	TGTGCCTCCGGCGAGGGCAATCAGCCCCAGCATTTT	CASGEGNQPQHF
TRBV10-3	TRBD1	TRBJ1-1	once	TGTGCCATCAGTGCCAGCCCAGGGGGCACTGAAGCTTTCTTT	CAISASPGGTEAFF
TRBV5-1	.	TRBJ1-4	.	TGCGCCAGCAGCCCAGGGACATTAGAAAAACTGTTTTTT	CASSPGTLEKLFF
TRBV10-2	.	TRBJ2-7	few	TGCGCCAGCAGTGATGGGGGAATCTTCTACGAGCAGTACTTC	CASSDGGIFYEQYF
TRBV18	TRBD1	TRBJ2-6	few	TGTGCCATCCCTCACAAGGGGGCAACGGGCATATACTCTGGGGCCAACGTCCTGACTTTC	CAIPHKGATGIYSGANVLTF
TRBV7-8	.	TRBJ2-7	.	TGTGCCAGCAGCTTAGTCGGTCTACAGGGCCGGAACGAGCAGTACTTC	CASSLVGLQGRNEQYF
TRBV6-2/TRBV6-3	.	TRBJ1-5	.	TGTGCCAGCAGTTACCTTCTCCGCAGGGAATCGGGCAATCAGCCCCAGCATTTT	CASSYLLRRESGNQPQHF
TRBV29-1	TRBD1	TRBJ1-1	few	TGCAGCGCCCCGGGACAGCGGAACACTGAAGCTTTCTTT	CSAPGQRNTEAFF
TRBV29-1	.	TRBJ2-7	few	TGCAGCGTTGAAACCTCAGTAGGCTCCTACGAGCAGTACTTC	CSVETSVGSYEQYF
TRBV7-9	TRBD2	TRBJ2-3	few	TGTGCCAGCAGCTCCTTACTAGCGGGCACAGATACGCAGTATTTT	CASSSLLAGTDTQYF